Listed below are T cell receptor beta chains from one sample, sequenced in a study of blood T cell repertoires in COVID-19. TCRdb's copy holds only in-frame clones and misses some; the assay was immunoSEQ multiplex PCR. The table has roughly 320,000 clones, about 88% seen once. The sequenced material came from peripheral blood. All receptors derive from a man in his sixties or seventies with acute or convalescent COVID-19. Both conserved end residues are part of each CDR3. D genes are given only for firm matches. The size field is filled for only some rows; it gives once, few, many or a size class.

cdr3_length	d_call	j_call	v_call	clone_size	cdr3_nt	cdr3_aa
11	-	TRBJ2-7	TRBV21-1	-	TGTGCCAGCAGCAACCTTAGAAAACAGTACTTC	CASSNLRKQYF
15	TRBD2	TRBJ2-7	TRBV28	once	TGTGCCAGCAGTTTAATAACGAGCGGGACCTACGAGCAGTACTTC	CASSLITSGTYEQYF
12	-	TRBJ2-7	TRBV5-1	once	TGCGCCAGCAGCTTGACAGCCTACGAGCAGTACTTC	CASSLTAYEQYF
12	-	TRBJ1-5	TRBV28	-	TGTGCCAGCACGACAGGCAATCAGCCCCAGCATTTT	CASTTGNQPQHF
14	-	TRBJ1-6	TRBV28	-	TGTGCCAGCAGCCTCGGACACCTTAATTCACCCCTCCACTTT	CASSLGHLNSPLHF
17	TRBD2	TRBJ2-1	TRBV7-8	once	TGTGCCAGCAGCTCCCGTTTAGCGGGAGGATCAATAAATGAGCAGTTCTTC	CASSSRLAGGSINEQFF
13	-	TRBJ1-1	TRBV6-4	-	TGTGCCAGCAGTGGGGGGGGAGGCACTGAAGCTTTCTTT	CASSGGGGTEAFF
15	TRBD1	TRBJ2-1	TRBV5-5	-	TGTGCCAGCAGCTTCCCCGGGACAGGGGCGAATGAGCAGTTCTTC	CASSFPGTGANEQFF
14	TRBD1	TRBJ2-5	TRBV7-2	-	TGTGCCAGCAGCTTAGATTCCAGGGGGGAGACCCAGTACTTC	CASSLDSRGETQYF
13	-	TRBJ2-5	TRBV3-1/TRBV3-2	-	TGTGCCAGCAGCCAACTAGTTGAGGAGACCCAGTACTTC	CASSQLVEETQYF
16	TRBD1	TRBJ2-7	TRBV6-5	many	TGTGCCAGCAGTTCGGACTTAGGACAGGGGGCCTACGAGCAGTACTTC	CASSSDLGQGAYEQYF
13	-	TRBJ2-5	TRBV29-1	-	TGCAGCGTTGATCCGGGACTTTTAGAGACCCAGTACTTC	CSVDPGLLETQYF
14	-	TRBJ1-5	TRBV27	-	TGTGCCAGCAGTTTTCAGGGCGGTAATCAGCCCCAGCATTTT	CASSFQGGNQPQHF
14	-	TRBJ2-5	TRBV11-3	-	TGTGCCAGCAGCTTAGGGGGGGACGGAAAGACCCAGTACTTC	CASSLGGDGKTQYF
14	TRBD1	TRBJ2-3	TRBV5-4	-	TGTGCCAGCAGCACGGACAGGGGCGGGGATACGCAGTATTTT	CASSTDRGGDTQYF
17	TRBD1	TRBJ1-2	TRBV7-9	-	TGTGCCAGCAGCCTGGGACAGCGCCTGGGGGCTAACTATGGCTACACCTTC	CASSLGQRLGANYGYTF
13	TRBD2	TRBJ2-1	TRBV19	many	TGTGCCAGTAGTCGGAGCGGGGGCACTGAGCAGTTCTTC	CASSRSGGTEQFF
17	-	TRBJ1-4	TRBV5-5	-	TGTGCCAGCAGCTTGGTCGGGGCAGGGGCCTCTAATGAAAAACTGTTTTTT	CASSLVGAGASNEKLFF
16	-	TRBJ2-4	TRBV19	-	TGTGCCAGTAGTATTGCCGGCGGGGGCCTGGAAAACATTCAGTACTTC	CASSIAGGGLENIQYF
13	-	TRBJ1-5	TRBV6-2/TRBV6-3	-	TGTGCCAGCAGCTCCCTGGAGCGGCAGCCCCAGCATTTT	CASSSLERQPQHF
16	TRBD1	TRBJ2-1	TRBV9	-	TGTGCCAGCAGCGTCCGGACAGGGGGCTGGGAAGATGAGCAGTTCTTC	CASSVRTGGWEDEQFF
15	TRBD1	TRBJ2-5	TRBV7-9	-	TGTGCCAGCAGCTTAAGGACAGGGGACGGAGAGACCCAGTACTTC	CASSLRTGDGETQYF
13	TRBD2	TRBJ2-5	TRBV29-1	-	TGCAGCGTTGAGGGCTGGGGGGGGGAGACCCAGTACTTC	CSVEGWGGETQYF
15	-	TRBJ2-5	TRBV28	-	TGTGCCAGCAGTTCGGGTAGACCTATCCAAGAGACCCAGTACTTC	CASSSGRPIQETQYF
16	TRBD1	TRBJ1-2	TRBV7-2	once	TGTGCCAGCAGCTTAGTTGGGGACAGGGCCTTGTATGGCTACACCTTC	CASSLVGDRALYGYTF
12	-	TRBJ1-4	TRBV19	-	TGTGCCAGTAGCCTTTATCCTGAAAAACTGTTTTTT	CASSLYPEKLFF
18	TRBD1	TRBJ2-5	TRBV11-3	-	TGTGCCAGCAGCCCGGGTCCAGGGGGCGCGGGGCAACAAGAGACCCAGTACTTC	CASSPGPGGAGQQETQYF
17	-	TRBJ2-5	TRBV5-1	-	TGCGCCAGCAGCTTGTATAGCGAGGAAGGTTACCAAGAGACCCAGTACTTC	CASSLYSEEGYQETQYF
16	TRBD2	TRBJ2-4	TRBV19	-	TGTGCCAGTAGTATAGATCTCGGGGGGGCCAAAAACATTCAGTACTTC	CASSIDLGGAKNIQYF
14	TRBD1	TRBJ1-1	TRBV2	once	TGTGCCAGCAGAGCCGATTACCGACAGGGGGCAGCTTTCTTT	CASRADYRQGAAFF
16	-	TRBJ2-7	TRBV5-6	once	TGTGCCAGCAGCTTAGCCACCTTCCCTCCCCCCTACGAGCAGTACTTC	CASSLATFPPPYEQYF
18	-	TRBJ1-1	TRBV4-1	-	TGCGCCAGCAGCCAAGTACGGGGTTCTTCCAGTGGGAGGACTGAAGCTTTCTTT	CASSQVRGSSSGRTEAFF
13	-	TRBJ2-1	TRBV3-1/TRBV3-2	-	TGTGCCAGCAGCCAAGGGCCAAACAATGAGCAGTTCTTC	CASSQGPNNEQFF
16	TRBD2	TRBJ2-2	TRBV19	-	TGTGCCAGTAGGCGGACTAGCGGGAGTATGGCCGGGGAGCTGTTTTTT	CASRRTSGSMAGELFF
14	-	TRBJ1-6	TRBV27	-	TGTGCCAGCAACCCGACTCCGGCCAATTCACCCCTCCACTTT	CASNPTPANSPLHF
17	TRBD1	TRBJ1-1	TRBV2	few	TGTGCCAGCAGGCTACCTAGGGACAGGGAAGGAGGCACTGAAGCTTTCTTT	CASRLPRDREGGTEAFF
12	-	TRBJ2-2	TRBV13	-	TGTGCCAGCAGCCATCCCACCGGGGAGCTGTTTTTT	CASSHPTGELFF
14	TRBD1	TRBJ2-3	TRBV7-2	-	TGTGCCAGCAGCCGGGACAGGGACACAGATACGCAGTATTTT	CASSRDRDTDTQYF
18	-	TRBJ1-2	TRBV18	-	TGTGCCAGCTCACCAATTGAAGCCTTGGGCAGGGTGGGCTATGGCTACACCTTC	CASSPIEALGRVGYGYTF
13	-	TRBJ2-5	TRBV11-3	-	TGTGCCAGCAGCTTAGATCAACTGTCGCCCCATTACTTC	CASSLDQLSPHYF
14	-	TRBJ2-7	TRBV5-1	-	TGCGCCAGCAGCCGTAGCGGTACCTCCTACGAGCAGTACTTC	CASSRSGTSYEQYF
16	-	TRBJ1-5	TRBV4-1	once	TGCGCCAGCAGCCCTGAGGGCAGAACGATCAATCAGCCCCAGCATTTT	CASSPEGRTINQPQHF
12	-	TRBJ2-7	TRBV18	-	TGTGCCAGCTCACCGGGCGAATACGAGCAGTACTTC	CASSPGEYEQYF
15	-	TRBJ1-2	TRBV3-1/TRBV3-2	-	TGTGCCAGCAGCCAATTTGAGGGAGGTAGACATGGCTACACCTTC	CASSQFEGGRHGYTF
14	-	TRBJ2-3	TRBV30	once	TGTGCCTGGAGTGTAGGATTAGCAAAAGATACGCAGTATTTT	CAWSVGLAKDTQYF